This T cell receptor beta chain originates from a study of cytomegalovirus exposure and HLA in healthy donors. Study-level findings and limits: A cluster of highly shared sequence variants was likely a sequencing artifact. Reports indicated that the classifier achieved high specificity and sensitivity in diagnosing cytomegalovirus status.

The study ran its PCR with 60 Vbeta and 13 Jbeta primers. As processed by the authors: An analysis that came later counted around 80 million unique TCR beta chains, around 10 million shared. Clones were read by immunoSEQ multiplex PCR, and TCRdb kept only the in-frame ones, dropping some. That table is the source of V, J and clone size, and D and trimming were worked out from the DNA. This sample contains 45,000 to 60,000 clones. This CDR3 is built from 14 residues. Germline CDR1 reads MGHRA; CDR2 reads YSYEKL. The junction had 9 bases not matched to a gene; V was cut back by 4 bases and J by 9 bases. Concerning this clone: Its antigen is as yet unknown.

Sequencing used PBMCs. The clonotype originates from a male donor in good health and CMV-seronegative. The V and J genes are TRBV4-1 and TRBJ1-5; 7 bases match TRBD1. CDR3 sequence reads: CASSPEGAGWPQHF. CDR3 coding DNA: TGCGCCAGCAGCCCGGAGGGGGCGGGATGGCCCCAGCATTTT.